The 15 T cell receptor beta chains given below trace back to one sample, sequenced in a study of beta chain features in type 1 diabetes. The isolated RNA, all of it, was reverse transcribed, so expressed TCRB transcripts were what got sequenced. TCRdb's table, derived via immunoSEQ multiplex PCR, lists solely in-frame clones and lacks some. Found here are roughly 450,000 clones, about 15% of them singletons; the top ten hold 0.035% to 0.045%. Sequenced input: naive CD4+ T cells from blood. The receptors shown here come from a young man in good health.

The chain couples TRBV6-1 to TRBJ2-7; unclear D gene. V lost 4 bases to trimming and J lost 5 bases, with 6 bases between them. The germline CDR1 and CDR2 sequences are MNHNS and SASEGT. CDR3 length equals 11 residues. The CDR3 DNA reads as TGTGCCAGCAGTGTCGGAGACGAGCAGTACGTC. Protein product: CASSVGDEQYV.

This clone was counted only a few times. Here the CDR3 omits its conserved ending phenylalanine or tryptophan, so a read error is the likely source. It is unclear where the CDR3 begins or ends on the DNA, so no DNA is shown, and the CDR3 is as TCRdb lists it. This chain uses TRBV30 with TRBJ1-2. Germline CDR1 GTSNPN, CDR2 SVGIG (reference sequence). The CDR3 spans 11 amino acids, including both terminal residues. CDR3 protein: CAWTTFRQQGV.

CDR3 DNA sequence: TGTGCCAGCAGCGGCCCCCATAGGGGATACGGCTACACCTTC. It is translated as CASSGPHRGYGYTF. V and J are TRBV9 and TRBJ1-2, with D tentatively TRBD1 (5 bases). The germline gives CDR1 SGDLS, CDR2 YYNGEE. Deletions cut 3 bases from V and 8 bases from J, with 17 bases between. This CDR3 has 14 residues.

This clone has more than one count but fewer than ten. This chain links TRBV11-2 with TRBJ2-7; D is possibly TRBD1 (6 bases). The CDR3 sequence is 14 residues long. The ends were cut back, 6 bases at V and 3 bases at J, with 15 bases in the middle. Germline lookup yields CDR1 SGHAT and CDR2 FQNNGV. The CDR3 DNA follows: TGTGCCAGCAGACGACCGGGACAAATCTACGAGCAGTACGTC. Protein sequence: CASRRPGQIYEQYV.

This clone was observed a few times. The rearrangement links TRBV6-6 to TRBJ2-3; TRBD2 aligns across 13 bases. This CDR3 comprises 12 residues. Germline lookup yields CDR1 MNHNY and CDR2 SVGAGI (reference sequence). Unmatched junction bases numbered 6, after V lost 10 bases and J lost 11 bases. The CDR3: CAIGTSGKGQYF. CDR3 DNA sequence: TGTGCCATCGGGACTAGCGGGAAAGGGCAGTATTTT.

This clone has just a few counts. CDR3 protein: CATSRDGQGLVTQYF. CDR3 nucleotide sequence: TGTGCCACCAGCAGAGATGGACAGGGATTGGTAACGCAGTATTTT. The chain uses TRBV15 and TRBJ2-3; 8 nucleotides agree with TRBD1. This CDR3 comprises 15 residues. Germline V gives CDR1 LNHNV, CDR2 YYDKDF (reference sequence). The junction had 8 bases not matched to a gene; V was cut back by 0 bases and J by 9 bases.

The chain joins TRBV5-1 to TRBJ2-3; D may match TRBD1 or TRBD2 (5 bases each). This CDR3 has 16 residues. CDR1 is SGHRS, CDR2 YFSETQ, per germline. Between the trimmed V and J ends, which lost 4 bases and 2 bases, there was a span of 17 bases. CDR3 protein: CASSRGPPTLTDTQYF. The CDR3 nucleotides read TGCGCCAGCAGCAGGGGACCGCCGACCCTCACAGATACGCAGTATTTT.

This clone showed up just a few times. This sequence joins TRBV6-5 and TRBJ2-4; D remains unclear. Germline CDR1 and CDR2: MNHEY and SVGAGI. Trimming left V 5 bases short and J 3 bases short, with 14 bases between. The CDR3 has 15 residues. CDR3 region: CASSRLDPLKNIQYF. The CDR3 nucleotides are TGTGCCAGCAGTCGACTCGATCCTCTCAAAAACATTCAGTACTTC.

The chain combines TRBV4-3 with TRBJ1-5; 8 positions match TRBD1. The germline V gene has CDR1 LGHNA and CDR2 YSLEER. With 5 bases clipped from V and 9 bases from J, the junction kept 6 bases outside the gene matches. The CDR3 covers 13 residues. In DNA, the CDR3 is TGCGCCAGCAGCGTGGACAGGGCTGGGCCCCAGCATTTT. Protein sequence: CASSVDRAGPQHF.

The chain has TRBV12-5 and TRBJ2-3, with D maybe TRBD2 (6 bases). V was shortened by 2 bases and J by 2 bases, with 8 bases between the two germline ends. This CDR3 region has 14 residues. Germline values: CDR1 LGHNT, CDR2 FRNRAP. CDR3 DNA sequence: TGTGCTAGTGGTTTGCGGGGGACCACAGATACGCAGTATTTT. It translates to CASGLRGTTDTQYF. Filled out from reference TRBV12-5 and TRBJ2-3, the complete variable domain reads DARVTQTPRHKVTEMGQEVTMRCQPILGHNTVFWYRQTMMQGLELLAYFRNRAPLDDSGMPKDRFSAEMPDATLATLKIQPSEPRDSAVYFCASGLRGTTDTQYFGPGTRLTVL.

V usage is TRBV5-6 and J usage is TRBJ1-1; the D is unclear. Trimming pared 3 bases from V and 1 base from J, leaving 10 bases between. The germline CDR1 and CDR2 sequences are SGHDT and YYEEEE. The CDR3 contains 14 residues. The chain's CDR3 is CASSSGVRNTEAFF. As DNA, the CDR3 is TGTGCCAGCAGCTCAGGAGTTCGGAACACTGAAGCTTTCTTT.

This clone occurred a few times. CDR3 nucleotides: TGTGCCAGCTCACGACCAAACACTGAAGCTTTCTTT. This translates into CASSRPNTEAFF. The rearrangement uses TRBV18 and TRBJ1-1; D ambiguous. Trimming removed 4 bases from V and 2 bases from J, with 5 bases in between. This CDR3 is 12 amino acids long. Germline CDR1 reads KGHSH; CDR2 reads LQKENI.

In DNA form, the CDR3 reads TGTGCCAGCAGCCCGGACACTAACTATGGCTACACCTTC. It yields the protein CASSPDTNYGYTF. The rearrangement links TRBV5-4 to TRBJ1-2; D is perhaps TRBD1 (5 bases). Trimming cost V 4 bases and J 0 bases, with 7 bases left between them. CDR3 size: 13 residues. Germline V CDR1 and CDR2: SGHNT, YYREEE (reference sequence).

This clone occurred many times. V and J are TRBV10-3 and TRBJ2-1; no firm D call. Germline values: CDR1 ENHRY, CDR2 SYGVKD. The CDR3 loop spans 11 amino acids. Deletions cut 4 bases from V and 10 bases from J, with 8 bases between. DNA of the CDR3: TGTGCCATCAGTGTTTCGGCGGAGCAGTTCTTC. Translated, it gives CAISVSAEQFF.

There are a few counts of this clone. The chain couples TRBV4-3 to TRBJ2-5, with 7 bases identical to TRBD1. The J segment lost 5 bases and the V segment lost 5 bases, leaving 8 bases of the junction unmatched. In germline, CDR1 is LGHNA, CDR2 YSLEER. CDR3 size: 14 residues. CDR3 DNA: TGCGCCAGCAGCGCACAGGGGCGTTTTGAGACCCAGTACTTC. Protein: CASSAQGRFETQYF.